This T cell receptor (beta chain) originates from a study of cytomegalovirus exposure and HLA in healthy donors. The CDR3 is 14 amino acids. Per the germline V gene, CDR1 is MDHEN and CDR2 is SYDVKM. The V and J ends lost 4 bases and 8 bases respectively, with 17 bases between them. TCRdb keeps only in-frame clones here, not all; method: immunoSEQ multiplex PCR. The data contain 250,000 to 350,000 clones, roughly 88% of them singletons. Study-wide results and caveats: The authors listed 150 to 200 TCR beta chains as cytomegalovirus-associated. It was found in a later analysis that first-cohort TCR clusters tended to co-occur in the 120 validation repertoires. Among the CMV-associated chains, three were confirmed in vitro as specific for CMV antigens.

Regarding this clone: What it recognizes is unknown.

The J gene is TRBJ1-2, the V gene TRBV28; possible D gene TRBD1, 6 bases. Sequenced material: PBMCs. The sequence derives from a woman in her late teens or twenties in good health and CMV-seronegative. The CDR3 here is CASSSLGQGGGYTF. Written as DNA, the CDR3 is TGTGCCAGCAGTTCCCTGGGACAAGGCGGGGGCTACACCTTC.